This T cell receptor (beta chain) stems from a study of blood T cells in healthy people across ages. Study findings and constraints: Not knowing donor CMV status may have confounded expanded clonotype changes.

The germline V and J ends were trimmed by 4 bases and 0 bases, with 13 bases remaining between them. Looked up from germline, CDR1 is LGHNA and CDR2 is YSLEER. The length of the CDR3 is 15 residues. Each donor's blood draw was approximately 10 milliliters of peripheral blood. Every sample yielded at least 6.5 million isolated PBMCs. This clonotype occurred once. Its matching antigen is unknown. Alongside a J-beta primer mix, a sample-barcoded 5' primer served in a second PCR lasting about 6 to 11 cycles. TCRdb used MiXCR to reprocess the 5' RACE reads, holding one entry per CDR3 protein. The sample holds over 1,200,000 distinct CDR3 sequences; almost 60% are singletons and the top ten take approximately 7%.

This sequence originates from a man aged 18 to 30 in good health. This sequence joins TRBV4-3 and TRBJ2-7; D is possibly TRBD2 (5 bases). The material sequenced was blood. CDR3 region: CASSPLHGDSYEQYF. DNA for the CDR3: TGCGCCAGCAGCCCTTTACACGGGGACTCCTACGAGCAGTACTTC.